This TCR beta chain stems from a study of molecular identifiers for immune sequencing clone quantification (dated by TCRdb to 2016 to 2019). For the wider study: For a replicate experiment, RNA from around 20,000 or 100,000 naive CD8 T cells was divided into five aliquots, of which four were sequenced. This methods study benchmarked molecular-identifier clustering-based TCR repertoire sequencing (MIDCIRS) and TCR RNA copy counting, using CD8 T cells to do so. The study at large found these results: Spiked-in Jurkat TCR RNA (10 copies' worth), which is not part of the donor repertoire, was contained in the naive libraries. Identical TCR molecules sharing a barcode could cause highly expanded clone sizes to be underestimated. A single cell's worth of spiked-in Jurkat TCR RNA was reported detectable even among 850,000 to 1,000,000 naive CD8 T cells. In CMV-specific effector cells, over 98% of molecules were held by clones above 20 RNA copies, whereas under 1% of molecules were held by such clones in naive cells. When barcode sub-clustering was not used, chimeric consensus sequences inflated TCR diversity, with chimeras reaching as high as 47%. Modeling estimated approximately 3 recovered TCR RNA copies per cell, compared with around 9.7 by digital PCR, which implies approximately 30% capture efficiency.

Receptor amplification or capture employed PCR. For sequencing, an Illumina HiSeq 4000 was employed. Preparation of bulk TCR libraries followed a previously described approach, with the TCR primers listed in Table S5. The Qiagen AllPrep DNA/RNA kit was used to purify total RNA. Before any analysis, reads coming from multiple sequencing runs of the same library were combined into one pool. The authors' pipeline ran thus. Reads were retained only if their TCR constant sequence matched exactly, and those retained reads were trimmed to 150 nt and grouped according to their 12-nt molecular barcodes. Within each barcode group, reads were sub-clustered at a 15% Levenshtein threshold, and quality-weighted consensus sequences were built per RNA molecule. Non-functional sequences were discarded, and so were lower-count sequences lying one edit away from another sequence. Barcode sub-clusters with fewer than 20% of the maximum read count were removed, based on fitting two negative binomial distributions. The raw public data were reprocessed by TCRdb itself: fastp quality trimming at Q25, MiXCR clonotype calling, in-frame beta chains only. Rows with one shared CDR3 protein collapse into an entry with the most common genes and DNA. The V and J calls here are based on TCRdb, not the publication. This sample comprises around 480,000 distinct CDR3 sequences, about a fifth of them detected only once. The biggest ten clones account for around 0.84% of the sample.

Libraries of naive CD8 T cells were built from anywhere between about 20,000 and 1,000,000 sorted cells, with 10%, 30% or 50% of the purified RNA used. Naive CD8 T cells, defined as CD8+CD4-CCR7+CD45RA+, were FACS-sorted into RLT Plus buffer on a BD FACSAria II. Roughly ten TCR copies' worth of Jurkat RNA were spiked into roughly 19,000-1,000,000 naive CD8 T cell samples to test detection sensitivity. CD8 T cells were enriched using RosetteSep CD8+ T Cell Enrichment Cocktail and Ficoll-Paque, and the enriched cells then underwent ACK red cell lysis. This clonotype appeared a few times. Its antigen is still unknown. The junction departs from germline at one end; a sequencing error may be responsible. The TCR originated in a human donor in good health. Some libraries in this study had Jurkat cell RNA spiked in. The sequenced material came from naive CD8+ T cells from blood, with Jurkat cell RNA spiked in. Per the publication, the cell subset or site label means: FACS-sorted CD8+CD4-CCR7+CD45RA+ naive T cells.

The nucleotides are TGCGGAACTGGCCCAGGGACAGGCGGGAATCAGCCCCAGCATTTT. Its translation reads: CGTGPGTGGNQPQHF. Rearrangement joined TRBV27 to TRBJ1-5; TRBD1 agrees with 8 junctional bases. The CDR3 spans 15 residues, from the cysteine through the phenylalanine. CDR3 DNA only is kept here, 45 bases in frame from base 1. CDR1 and CDR2, per the germline V gene (reference sequence), are MNHEY and SMNVEV.